A single sample is the source of the 10 T cell receptor beta chains below, sequenced in a study of blood T cell repertoires in COVID-19. Profiled with immunoSEQ multiplex PCR; TCRdb holds only in-frame clones, not every one. The sample carries over 100,000 clones, around 88% recorded once. Sequencing was done on a sample of peripheral blood. The receptor set was obtained from a middle-aged man with acute or convalescent COVID-19.

V is TRBV28 and J is TRBJ1-1; TRBD1 might be the D (5 bases). V was trimmed by 6 bases and J by 4 bases, leaving 12 bases between them. The germline V gene has CDR1 MDHEN and CDR2 SYDVKM. This CDR3 is 13 amino acids long. The CDR3 sequence: CASRGVRGTEAFF. The CDR3 DNA reads TGTGCCAGCAGAGGTGTTAGGGGCACTGAAGCTTTCTTT.

The chain couples TRBV18 to TRBJ1-1; D not certain. Germline V CDR1 and CDR2: KGHSH, LQKENI. The V end was cut by 3 bases, the J end by 5 bases, with 19 bases between. The CDR3 spans 16 residues. The CDR3 loop reads CASSPTLPGSGTEAFF. The CDR3 DNA reads TGTGCCAGCTCACCGACACTTCCGGGGTCGGGGACTGAAGCTTTCTTT.

This clone was counted only a few times. The chain combines TRBV4-1 with TRBJ2-7; 8 nucleotides line up with TRBD2. Unmatched junction bases numbered 12, after V lost 3 bases and J lost 11 bases. The CDR3 covers 14 residues. CDR1 is MGHRA, CDR2 YSYEKL, per germline. The CDR3 sequence: CASSQSGSWEKKYF. The CDR3 DNA reads as TGCGCCAGCAGCCAGAGCGGGAGTTGGGAAAAAAAGTACTTC.

Here the CDR3 DNA reads TGCGCCAGCAGCTTGGTATTAGCGGAGAGTGAGCAGTTCTTC. It yields the protein CASSLVLAESEQFF. The chain has TRBV5-1 and TRBJ2-1; D may be TRBD2 (6 bases). The CDR3 extends over 14 amino acids. Trimming shortened V by 0 bases and J by 9 bases, and 13 bases separated the two germline ends. From germline, CDR1 is SGHRS and CDR2 YFSETQ.

The gene calls are TRBV12-3 or TRBV12-4 and TRBJ1-1; the match to TRBD1 covers 9 bases. The CDR3 runs 13 residues. V shed 5 bases, J shed 10 bases, and the junction held 8 bases outside the gene matches. The CDR3 DNA follows: TGTGCCAGCAGTGCAGCGACAGGGGGGCTAGCTTTCTTT. Amino acid sequence: CASSAATGGLAFF.

CDR3 protein: CASSSRPVLGQPQHF. CDR3 nucleotide sequence: TGTGCCAGTAGTTCCCGTCCCGTCTTGGGCCAGCCCCAGCATTTT. This chain joins TRBV19 and TRBJ1-5, with unresolved D. V was shortened by 5 bases and J by 7 bases, with 18 bases between the two germline ends. The CDR3 has 15 amino acids. Germline V gene sequence: CDR1 LNHDA, CDR2 SQIVND (reference sequence).

The chain uses TRBV11-2 and TRBJ1-1; the D gene is possibly TRBD1 (6 bases). This CDR3 region has 15 residues. V shed 2 bases and J shed 1 base, with 11 bases lying between them. Per the germline V gene, CDR1 is SGHAT and CDR2 is FQNNGV. CDR3 in amino acids: CASSLRQVSNTEAFF. CDR3 DNA sequence: TGTGCCAGCAGCTTAAGACAGGTCTCGAACACTGAAGCTTTCTTT.

The chain has TRBV6-2 or TRBV6-3 and TRBJ1-1, with 7 bases lining up with TRBD1. The V gene end was trimmed by 6 bases and the J gene end by 4 bases; junction bases not matched to a gene: 11. CDR1 and CDR2 from the germline V gene are MNHEY and SVGEGT. The CDR3 is 15 residues long. DNA of the CDR3: TGTGCCAGCAGCCCAGACAGGGATGTTAGCACTGAAGCTTTCTTT. It is translated as CASSPDRDVSTEAFF.

The chain combines TRBV4-2 with TRBJ1-1; D not certain. The V gene's germline CDR1 is LGHNA and CDR2 YNFKEQ. Trimming left V 0 bases short and J 2 bases short, with 16 bases between. The CDR3 is 17 amino acids. Here the CDR3 reads CASSQDGSGQTNTEAFF. The CDR3 DNA reads TGTGCCAGCAGCCAAGATGGGTCTGGGCAGACAAACACTGAAGCTTTCTTT.

The rearrangement uses TRBV11-2 and TRBJ1-6; D is unclear. The CDR3 is made up of 13 amino acids. V was shortened by 6 bases and J by 3 bases, with 6 bases between the two germline ends. Per the germline V gene, CDR1 is SGHAT and CDR2 is FQNNGV. The CDR3 sequence is CASSYNYNSPLHF. CDR3 coding DNA: TGTGCCAGCAGTTATAACTATAATTCACCCCTCCACTTT.